A selection of T cell receptor beta chains follows, all from one sample in a study of T-cell reconstitution after alpha-beta-depleted transplantation in children. TCRdb independently ran MiXCR on the PCR reads; one entry per CDR3 protein. The table lists about 27,000 distinct CDR3 sequences, about 6.3% of them singletons. The specimen comprised PBMCs, mostly from graft donor cells, sampled 180 days after TCRalphabeta/CD19-depleted stem cell transplant. The receptors were sampled from a male patient younger than 18 who had a stem cell transplant for acute myeloid leukemia, so the T cells may come from the graft donor. The CDR3 runs from the conserved cysteine through the conserved F or W. D genes are given only for firm matches. The size entry is marked missing in some rows and otherwise reads once, few, many or a size class.

D: TRBD2; V: TRBV29-1; J: TRBJ2-3; size: many; CDR3: CSVGGGTTDTQYF; DNA: TGCAGCGTTGGCGGGGGGACCACAGATACGCAGTATTTT
D: TRBD2; V: TRBV9; J: TRBJ2-1; size: -; CDR3: CASSVGGSSYNDQFF; DNA: TGTGCCAGCAGCGTAGGCGGGAGCTCCTACAATGACCAGTTCTTC
D: -; V: TRBV7-2; J: TRBJ2-1; size: medium-sized; CDR3: CASIPGWGRPDNEQFF; DNA: TGTGCCAGCATCCCGGGGTGGGGGAGGCCCGACAATGAGCAGTTCTTC
D: -; V: TRBV7-9; J: TRBJ2-3; size: many; CDR3: CASSHTDTQYF; DNA: TGTGCCAGCAGCCACACAGATACGCAGTATTTT
D: TRBD1; V: TRBV18; J: TRBJ1-1; size: many; CDR3: CASSPLEGAVGTEAFF; DNA: TGTGCCAGCTCACCACTGGAGGGGGCAGTGGGCACTGAAGCTTTCTTT
D: -; V: TRBV15; J: TRBJ2-5; size: many; CDR3: CATSRIMGETQYF; DNA: TGTGCCACCAGCAGGATCATGGGAGAGACCCAGTACTTC
D: -; V: TRBV10-3; J: TRBJ1-4; size: -; CDR3: CAITGATNEKLFF; DNA: TGTGCCATCACGGGGGCAACTAATGAAAAACTGTTTTTT
D: -; V: TRBV19; J: TRBJ2-5; size: many; CDR3: CASSTGTGQETQYF; DNA: TGTGCCAGTAGTACTGGGACCGGCCAAGAGACCCAGTACTTC
D: -; V: TRBV29-1; J: TRBJ1-5; size: many; CDR3: CSAKTGSNQPQHF; DNA: TGCAGCGCCAAGACAGGTAGCAATCAGCCCCAGCATTTT
D: TRBD2; V: TRBV6-2/TRBV6-3; J: TRBJ2-7; size: many; CDR3: CASSYRGGRAGEQYF; DNA: TGTGCCAGCAGTTACAGGGGCGGGAGGGCCGGAGAGCAGTACTTC
D: -; V: TRBV5-1; J: TRBJ1-2; size: many; CDR3: CASSGYGIGRNYGYTF; DNA: TGCGCCAGCAGCGGGTACGGTATCGGACGGAACTATGGCTACACCTTC
D: TRBD1; V: TRBV7-3; J: TRBJ1-1; size: once; CDR3: CASSPRTGLNTEAFF; DNA: TGTGCCAGCAGCCCCCGGACAGGACTCAACACTGAAGCTTTCTTT
D: TRBD1; V: TRBV12-3/TRBV12-4; J: TRBJ2-7; size: many; CDR3: CAFSPRGQGLGRSYEQYF; DNA: TGTGCCTTCTCCCCCCGGGGACAGGGCCTAGGTAGATCCTACGAGCAGTACTTC